The 25 T cell receptor beta chains listed next were all sequenced from one sample in a study of metastatic and nonmetastatic thyroid tumors. TCRdb reanalyzed the PCR reads via MiXCR. The sample has under 20,000 clones; approximately 25% are singletons. Thyroid surgery had not been preceded by any treatment in any patient. The sample consisted of adjacent normal tissue. The receptors come from a female donor with papillary thyroid cancer or a benign thyroid nodule (not recorded which). Some clones in this sample may be carry-over from other donors' samples.

The chain has TRBV27 and TRBJ1-4; possible D gene TRBD1, 6 bases. This CDR3 contains 17 residues. Germline V lookup: CDR1 MNHEY, CDR2 SMNVEV (reference sequence). Trimming stripped 3 bases from V and 7 bases from J, with 21 bases between. The CDR3 bases are TGTGCCAGCAGTTTCCGCATGGGGGGGGGCGCGGGTGAAAAACTGTTTTTT. Its translation: CASSFRMGGGAGEKLFF.

The chain uses TRBV20-1 and TRBJ2-3; D is uncertain. The CDR3 contains 14 residues. Trimming pared 4 bases from V and 0 bases from J, leaving 11 bases between. Germline CDR1 is DFQATT and CDR2 is SNEGSKA (reference sequence). CDR3 in amino acids: CSAINRKSTDTQYF. In nucleotides, the CDR3 is TGCAGTGCTATCAACAGAAAGAGCACAGATACGCAGTATTTT.

This clone is classed as medium-sized. V usage is TRBV7-3 and J usage is TRBJ2-1; 7 nucleotides align to TRBD2. The CDR3 totals 13 residues. The V gene end was trimmed by 5 bases and the J gene end by 10 bases; junction bases not matched to a gene: 8. The germline V gene has CDR1 SGHTA and CDR2 FQGTGA. This CDR3 is CASSGGLVGEQFF. CDR3 sequence (DNA): TGTGCCAGCAGCGGCGGACTAGTCGGGGAGCAGTTCTTC.

This clone was found once. The chain has TRBV4-1 and TRBJ2-1, with 13 bases aligning to TRBD2. Trimming removed 1 base from V and 3 bases from J; junction bases left unmatched: 0. The CDR3 runs to 16 residues. CDR1 is MGHRA and CDR2 is YSYEKL in the germline V gene. CDR3: CASSQGTSGSYNEQFF. The DNA for the CDR3 is TGCGCCAGCAGCCAAGGGACTAGCGGGAGCTACAATGAGCAGTTCTTC.

The chain carries TRBV20-1 and TRBJ1-1; 8 bases align to TRBD1. The V segment lost 2 bases and the J segment 6 bases; nucleotides outside the gene matches: 8. This CDR3 has 14 amino acids. Germline CDR1 is DFQATT and CDR2 is SNEGSKA (reference sequence). The CDR3 region has the DNA TGCAGTGCTAGATCTCGACAGGGGTGGGCTGAAGCTTTCTTT. Translated, it gives CSARSRQGWAEAFF.

The V call is TRBV7-8, the J call TRBJ2-7; 13 positions agree with TRBD2. The CDR3 spans 16 residues. V shed 5 bases, J shed 1 base, and the junction held 5 bases outside the gene matches. Germline V lookup: CDR1 SGHVS, CDR2 FQNEAQ. The DNA of the CDR3 is TGTGCCAGCAGCCTTCGGACTAGCGGGAGTTCCTACGAGCAGTACTTC. It encodes CASSLRTSGSSYEQYF.

This clone occurred a few times. V usage is TRBV12-3 or TRBV12-4 and J usage is TRBJ2-5, with 8 bases fitting TRBD2. This CDR3 contains 16 residues. V gave up 5 bases and J gave up 1 base; unmatched junction bases: 9. Here the CDR3 DNA reads TGTGCCAGCAGTGGCCTCCGGGGGGGACTCCAAGAGACCCAGTACTTC. Translation gives CASSGLRGGLQETQYF.

This chain links TRBV11-2 with TRBJ1-5, with D possibly being TRBD1 (5 bases). Trimming took 5 bases from V and 7 from J, leaving 18 bases between them. This CDR3 is built from 15 residues. Germline V CDR1 and CDR2: SGHAT, FQNNGV. The CDR3 loop is CASSPDWGFKQPQHF. In DNA form, the CDR3 reads TGTGCCAGCAGCCCCGACTGGGGGTTTAAACAGCCCCAGCATTTT. Looking up the rest from reference TRBV11-2 and TRBJ1-5 gives the full variable domain: EAGVAQSPRYKIIEKRQSVAFWCNPISGHATLYWYQQILGQGPKLLIQFQNNGVVDDSQLPKDRFSAERLKGVDSTLKIQPAKLEDSAVYLCASSPDWGFKQPQHFGDGTRLSIL.

This clone was counted many times. This chain joins TRBV7-3 and TRBJ1-3; D possibly corresponds to TRBD1 (6 bases). The CDR3 length is 15 residues. Per germline, CDR1 SGHTA and CDR2 FQGTGA. The ends were cut back, 1 base at V and 3 bases at J, with 10 bases in the middle. The CDR3 bases are TGTGCCAGCAGCTTAAACGGGGGCTTTGGAAACACCATATATTTT. Protein: CASSLNGGFGNTIYF.

V gene TRBV18 combines with J gene TRBJ1-1, with D possibly matching TRBD1 (6 bases). Per germline, CDR1 KGHSH and CDR2 LQKENI. V was trimmed by 0 bases and J by 2 bases, leaving 13 bases between them. The CDR3 is 16 amino acids. The CDR3 nucleotides read TGTGCCAGCTCACCACCAAGCAGGGGTAGCAACACTGAAGCTTTCTTT. Protein sequence: CASSPPSRGSNTEAFF.

This clone was counted only a few times. This chain uses TRBV6-2 or TRBV6-3 with TRBJ2-7; D is unresolved. CDR1 is MNHEY, CDR2 SVGEGT, per germline. The V gene lost 6 bases and the J gene lost 7 bases, with 10 bases spanning the gap. This CDR3 spans 11 amino acids. CDR3 coding DNA: TGTGCCAGCAGCCTTCGGATGGAGCAGTACTTC. Translating it yields CASSLRMEQYF.

In its sample, this clone was seen a few times. V is TRBV28 and J is TRBJ2-1, with D possibly called TRBD1 or TRBD2 (5 bases each). The CDR3 extends over 19 amino acids. Deletions cut 7 bases from V and 6 bases from J, with 31 bases between. Germline lookup yields CDR1 MDHEN and CDR2 SYDVKM. The CDR3 coding sequence is TGTGCCAGCATTAACCATTTATATTCCCGGGACGGAGATACCAATGAGCAGTTCTTC. Translating gives CASINHLYSRDGDTNEQFF.

The genes are TRBV11-2 and TRBJ2-3; the match to TRBD2 covers 11 bases. In germline, CDR1 is SGHAT, CDR2 FQNNGV. This CDR3 region has 16 residues. The V and J ends lost 4 bases and 3 bases, in that order; junction bases with no gene match: 6. DNA for the CDR3: TGTGCCAGCAGCTCAGGTTTAGCGGGGGGGACAGATACGCAGTATTTT. It specifies CASSSGLAGGTDTQYF.

This clone was detected a few times. The chain employs TRBV20-1 and TRBJ2-7, with D maybe TRBD1 (5 bases). Between the trimmed V and J ends, which lost 4 bases and 0 bases, there was a span of 13 bases. Germline V gives CDR1 DFQATT, CDR2 SNEGSKA (reference sequence). The CDR3 covers 14 residues. The CDR3 is CSATPGSGSYEQYF. CDR3 coding DNA: TGCAGTGCTACCCCAGGGTCAGGCTCCTACGAGCAGTACTTC.

Regarding this clone: This may arise from a read error, as a much more abundant clone is one base away. Other DNA sequences in the sample encode the same CDR3. The V call is TRBV3-1, the J call TRBJ1-2; D not resolved. Germline assignment: CDR1 LGHDT and CDR2 YNNKEL (reference sequence). This CDR3 region has 13 residues. CDR3 sequence reads: CASSPGEEAGYTF. CDR3 DNA: TGTGCCAGCAGCCCCGGGGAAGAGGCTGGCTATACCTTC.

The rearrangement links TRBV19 to TRBJ2-7; TRBD2 aligns across 8 bases. After removal of 3 bases from V and 6 bases from J, the junction contained 10 bases not matched to a gene. The CDR3 has 15 amino acids. Germline CDR1 reads LNHDA; CDR2 reads SQIVND (reference sequence). The CDR3 here is CASSIVVGLAPEQYF. The CDR3 DNA follows: TGTGCCAGTAGTATTGTGGTAGGACTAGCACCCGAGCAGTACTTC.

The chain couples TRBV19 to TRBJ1-1, with 7 nucleotides matching TRBD1. The CDR3 is 15 amino acids. The J segment lost 5 bases and the V segment lost 4 bases, leaving 10 bases of the junction unmatched. CDR1 is LNHDA and CDR2 is SQIVND in the germline V gene (reference sequence). The CDR3 bases are TGTGCCAGTAGTACCGCTACAGGGGTAGGTACTGAAGCTTTCTTT. This gives the protein CASSTATGVGTEAFF.

The genes are TRBV18 and TRBJ2-7; D unresolved. V was trimmed by 1 base and J by 2 bases, leaving 9 bases between them. This CDR3 spans 14 amino acids. Germline V gives CDR1 KGHSH, CDR2 LQKENI. The CDR3 sequence: CASSPRSRTYEQYF. The CDR3 region has the DNA TGTGCCAGCTCACCACGATCTAGAACCTACGAGCAGTACTTC.

The chain carries TRBV2 and TRBJ2-7; D is possibly TRBD2 (5 bases). Germline assignment: CDR1 SNHLY and CDR2 FYNNEI. The length of the CDR3 is 11 residues. V lost 8 bases and J 11 bases, leaving 16 bases between the germline ends. The CDR3 sequence: CASGSPVPKYF. DNA of the CDR3: TGTGCCAGCGGGAGCCCAGTACCCAAGTACTTC. Supplemented by reference TRBV2 and TRBJ2-7, the full variable domain reads EPEVTQTPSHQVTQMGQEVILRCVPISNHLYFYWYRQILGQKVEFLVSFYNNEISEKSEIFDDQFSVERPDGSNFTLKIRSTKLEDSAMYFCASGSPVPKYFGPGTRLTVT.

This clone has more than one count but fewer than ten. The chain combines TRBV6-1 with TRBJ2-7; TRBD1 might be the D (5 bases). The germline V gene has CDR1 MNHNS and CDR2 SASEGT. Trimming left V 5 bases short and J 0 bases short, with 14 bases between. The CDR3 has 15 residues. The CDR3 sequence is CASSPRGGSSYEQYF. The CDR3, as DNA: TGTGCCAGCAGTCCTAGGGGCGGTAGCTCCTACGAGCAGTACTTC.

In its sample, this clone ranks as medium-sized. It may be a read error: a sequence one base away is much more abundant. V usage is TRBV6-1 and J usage is TRBJ2-1; no clear D. Germline loops: CDR1 MNHNS, CDR2 SASEGT. The CDR3 contains 12 residues. CDR3 protein: CATLDPHNEQSF. In nucleotides, the CDR3 is TGTGCCACCCTGGACCCTCATAATGAGCAGTCCTTC.

The V gene is TRBV28, the J gene TRBJ2-7; D unresolved. TRBJ2-5 explains the end of the DNA better; the J call may be wrong. CDR3 length: 13 residues. CDR1 and CDR2 from the germline V gene are MDHEN and SYDVKM. CDR3 region: CASSRQFQETQYF. The CDR3 DNA sequence: TGTGCCAGCAGTCGGCAATTTCAAGAGACCCAGTACTTC.

This chain uses TRBV27 with TRBJ1-1; D is unclear. The germline V gene has CDR1 MNHEY and CDR2 SMNVEV (reference sequence). Trimming took off 5 bases at V and 0 bases at J, with 19 bases between the two ends. This CDR3 has 17 amino acids. The CDR3 nucleotides read TGTGCCAGCAGTGGATACGCTCAGGAGGCATTGAACACTGAAGCTTTCTTT. Translation gives CASSGYAQEALNTEAFF.

V gene TRBV28 combines with J gene TRBJ2-5, with D possibly matching TRBD1 (6 bases). With 6 bases removed from V and 1 base from J, the gap between germline ends came to 15 bases. CDR1 is MDHEN, CDR2 SYDVKM, per germline. The CDR3 is 15 residues long. CDR3 sequence reads: CASSRQQGIQETQYF. The CDR3, as DNA: TGTGCCAGCAGCCGTCAACAGGGAATCCAAGAGACCCAGTACTTC.

This clone appeared a few times. V is TRBV15 and J is TRBJ2-1, with 10 bases aligning to TRBD1. The CDR3 length is 15 residues. The V gene's germline CDR1 is LNHNV and CDR2 YYDKDF (reference sequence). The V segment lost 2 bases and the J segment 5 bases; nucleotides outside the gene matches: 3. The CDR3 region has the DNA TGTGCCACCAGCAGACGGACAGGGGGGAACAATGAGCAGTTCTTC. Residues: CATSRRTGGNNEQFF.